This is a list of T cell receptor beta chains from one sample in a study of CD8 T cells in ankylosing spondylitis. TCRdb used MiXCR to reprocess the 5' RACE reads, holding one entry per CDR3 protein. The sample has almost 250,000 distinct CDR3 sequences; under 35% are singletons. The sample was blood, either unsorted or a sorted T cell fraction (not recorded which). The receptors originated from a male donor with ankylosing spondylitis or in good health (not recorded which). Both conserved end residues are part of each CDR3. A D gene is named only where the DNA matches it firmly. Only some rows state a clone size, as once, few, many or a class for expanded clones.

abundance	j_gene	d_gene	v_gene	CDR3nt	CDR3aa
few	TRBJ2-5	TRBD1	TRBV5-5	TGTGCCAGCAGCTTGCAGTGGGACAGGGGGCACCAAGAGACCCAGTACTTC	CASSLQWDRGHQETQYF
.	TRBJ2-7	TRBD1	TRBV19	TGTGCCAGCAATGGACAGGGCTACGAGCAGTACTTC	CASNGQGYEQYF
.	TRBJ2-5	TRBD2	TRBV12-3/TRBV12-4	TGTGCCACCGCGAGCGGGGACCAAGAGACCCAGTACTTC	CATASGDQETQYF
.	TRBJ2-2	TRBD1	TRBV24-1	TGTGCCACCAGTGATCCGGGACAGGAGAACACCGGGGAGCTGTTTTTT	CATSDPGQENTGELFF
.	TRBJ2-5	.	TRBV5-5	TGTGCCAGCAGCTTGGAGGGGGGCGGGAAGACCCAGTACTTC	CASSLEGGGKTQYF
.	TRBJ2-2	.	TRBV29-1	TGCAGCGTCCGCCCGGATAGCTTTTCGGGGGAGCTGTTTTTT	CSVRPDSFSGELFF
.	TRBJ2-6	.	TRBV6-1	TGTGCCAGCGGTAGGGGTGAGGGGGCCAACGTCCTGACTTTC	CASGRGEGANVLTF
.	TRBJ1-2	.	TRBV15	TGTGCCACCAGCAGAGATCGGCAGGGAGGGGGATATGGCTACACCTTC	CATSRDRQGGGYGYTF
.	TRBJ2-5	.	TRBV20-1	TGCAGTGCAGACTCAGGGTTGGGCAAGTACTTC	CSADSGLGKYF
.	TRBJ1-5	.	TRBV6-1	TGTGCCAGCAGGGATCCGGGGGAGCCCCAGCATTTT	CASRDPGEPQHF
few	TRBJ2-7	TRBD1	TRBV29-1	TGCAGCGTGTCACAGGGGATCTCCTACGAGCAGTACTTC	CSVSQGISYEQYF
.	TRBJ2-1	TRBD1	TRBV24-1	TGTGCCACCAGTGACCCGGGACAGAACCCTCATGAGCAGTTCTTC	CATSDPGQNPHEQFF
few	TRBJ1-4	.	TRBV29-1	TGCAGCGTTGAGAAGGGGGAAAAACTGTTTTTT	CSVEKGEKLFF
.	TRBJ2-2	TRBD2	TRBV3-1	TGTGCCTGCAGCCAAGAGCGGCTAGCGGTGAACACCGGGGAGCTGTTTTTT	CACSQERLAVNTGELFF
few	TRBJ1-1	.	TRBV3-1	TGTGCCAGCAGCCATCAGGCAATGAACACTGAAGCTTTCTTT	CASSHQAMNTEAFF
.	TRBJ2-2	.	TRBV4-1	TGCGCCAGCAGCCAAGTGGCGGAAACCGGGGAGCTGTTTTTT	CASSQVAETGELFF
.	TRBJ2-3	.	TRBV29-1	TGCAGCGTTGCAGCAGGGGCAGATACGCAGTATTTT	CSVAAGADTQYF
few	TRBJ2-5	TRBD2	TRBV20-1	TGCAGTGCTAGCCCTCTAGCGGGGGCAATGAAGACCCAGTACTTC	CSASPLAGAMKTQYF
few	TRBJ1-4	.	TRBV4-2	TGTGCCAGCAGCGTTCGTCGGATGGTTGAGGAAAAACTGTTTTTT	CASSVRRMVEEKLFF
.	TRBJ2-2	.	TRBV7-2	TGTGCCAGCAGTTATAGGGGCGGGAACACCGGGGAGCTGTTTTTT	CASSYRGGNTGELFF
.	TRBJ2-7	.	TRBV12-3/TRBV12-4	TGTGCCAGCACCCTTTTAGGGTCCTACGAGCAGTACTTC	CASTLLGSYEQYF
few	TRBJ2-1	TRBD2	TRBV6-1	TGTGCCAGCAGTGGACTAGCGGGGGCCCCAGGGGAGCAGTTCTTC	CASSGLAGAPGEQFF
.	TRBJ2-1	TRBD2	TRBV12-3/TRBV12-4	TGTGCCAGCAGGGGACTAGCGGGGGGGAGGTATGAGCAGTTCTTC	CASRGLAGGRYEQFF
.	TRBJ2-7	.	TRBV2	TGTGCCAGCAGTGAATGGTCGGGGCGATACGAGCAGTACTTC	CASSEWSGRYEQYF
.	TRBJ2-5	TRBD1	TRBV20-1	TGCAGTGCTAGAACGACAGGGGGAGAGACCCAGTACTTC	CSARTTGGETQYF
few	TRBJ2-3	.	TRBV5-6	TGTGCCAGCAGCTTGGGACAGCTCACAGATACGCAGTATTTT	CASSLGQLTDTQYF
few	TRBJ2-3	TRBD2	TRBV5-1	TGCGCCAGCAGCAACCCGGGGGGGCCGTCAGATACGCAGTATTTT	CASSNPGGPSDTQYF
.	TRBJ2-7	TRBD1	TRBV20-1	TGCAGTGCTAAGTCCCTTGACAGGGACTACGAGCAGTACTTC	CSAKSLDRDYEQYF
few	TRBJ2-5	TRBD2	TRBV10-3	TGTGCCATCAGTGAGGTACTAGCGGTCCAAGAGACCCAGTACTTC	CAISEVLAVQETQYF
.	TRBJ2-7	.	TRBV6-2/TRBV6-3	TGTGCCAGCAGTTACGGGGCGTTTGAGCAGTACTTC	CASSYGAFEQYF
few	TRBJ2-1	.	TRBV6-5	TGTGCCAGCAGTTACTCCCAGGGGACTGAGCAGTTCTTC	CASSYSQGTEQFF
.	TRBJ2-5	.	TRBV12-3/TRBV12-4	TGTGCCAGCGGGCAGGGGCAGCGCTGGGAGACCCAGTACTTC	CASGQGQRWETQYF
.	TRBJ1-1	.	TRBV5-1	TGCGCCAGCAGCTTGACTGAATCCACTGAAGCTTTCTTT	CASSLTESTEAFF
few	TRBJ1-2	TRBD1	TRBV5-5	TGTGCCAGCAGCTGGGACAGGACGAGGATCTATGGCTACACCTTC	CASSWDRTRIYGYTF